The clone carrying this TCR beta chain occurred a few times. Its antigen remains unknown. Cultured CD4+ T cell DNA underwent sequencing with the Oncomine TCR Beta short-read assay. TCRdb processed the PCR reads anew with MiXCR; each CDR3 protein has one entry. The sample consists of about 18,000 distinct CDR3 sequences, around 78% of them appearing once. Treatment specified: approximately nine-day PBMC culture with coronavirus spike peptide pools or control peptides (ViraFEST assay). This entry comes from a study of vaccination and CD4 T cells after COVID-19. Study details: The authors used overlapping spike peptides from SARS-CoV-2, HCoV-NL63, HCoV-OC43 and HCoV-229E to stimulate cells.

The material sequenced was CD4+ T cells from blood, cultured in vitro, taken after SARS-CoV-2 vaccination. This sequence was found in a human donor who received a COVID-19 vaccine.

The CDR3 DNA sequence: TGCAGCGTTGGACAGAAGAACTCCTACGAGCAGTACTTC. Its translation: CSVGQKNSYEQYF. The chain uses TRBV29-1 and TRBJ2-7, with a possible D match to TRBD1 (5 bases). The CDR3 loop spans 13 amino acids. Germline V CDR1 and CDR2: SQVTM, ANQGSEA. V was cut by 4 bases and J by 0 bases, with 10 bases left in between.